Shown below are 22 T cell receptor beta chains from a single sample sequenced in a study of naive and memory T cell subsets. Two oligonucleotides, mixed equimolar, formed the beta constant-region primer covering TRBC1 and TRBC2. Four rounds of PCR amplified the ligated cDNA using nested alpha and beta constant-region primers plus SP2. TCRdb used MiXCR to reprocess the UMI-ligation and nested PCR reads, holding one entry per CDR3 protein. Seen here are over 100,000 distinct CDR3 sequences, 36% observed once, and the top ten hold about 0.85%. Sequences were obtained from central memory CD4+ T cells from blood. The receptors originated from a human donor in good health.

This clonotype was seen repeatedly, ten times or more. The CDR3 nucleotides are TGTGCCAGCAGCCAAAGAAAAATCCGGACAGACTCCTACAATGAGCAGTTCTTC. Translated: CASSQRKIRTDSYNEQFF. The chain joins TRBV14 to TRBJ2-1; TRBD1 might be the D (6 bases). Germline V lookup: CDR1 SGHDN, CDR2 FVKESK. Trimming took 2 bases from V and 0 from J, leaving 17 bases between them. The CDR3 totals 18 residues.

In its sample, this clonotype was seen a few times. The CDR3 loop reads CASSLEGRTDTQYF. CDR3 nucleotides: TGTGCCAGCAGCTTGGAAGGGAGAACAGATACGCAGTATTTT. The J gene is TRBJ2-3, the V gene TRBV5-6; tentatively, D is TRBD2 (5 bases). With 0 bases removed from V and 3 bases from J, the gap between germline ends came to 8 bases. Per germline, CDR1 SGHDT and CDR2 YYEEEE. The CDR3 is 14 amino acids. Using reference TRBV5-6 and TRBJ2-3 for the parts outside the CDR3, the full variable domain is DAGVTQSPTHLIKTRGQQVTLRCSPKSGHDTVSWYQQALGQGPQFIFQYYEEEERQRGNFPDRFSGHQFPNYSSELNVNALLLGDSALYLCASSLEGRTDTQYFGPGTRLTVL.

This clonotype was recorded many times. The chain recombines TRBV7-2 with TRBJ2-1; D gene unclear. V gave up 1 base and J gave up 10 bases, with 8 bases separating them. The CDR3 is made up of 12 amino acids. The germline gives CDR1 SGHTA, CDR2 FQGNSA. The CDR3 coding sequence is TGTGCCAGCAGCTTAGATTTCAGGGAGCAGTTCTTC. The encoded protein is CASSLDFREQFF.

The V and J genes are TRBV6-6 and TRBJ2-4; weak D call: TRBD2 (6 bases). V gave up 5 bases and J gave up 6 bases, with 11 bases separating them. Per the germline V gene, CDR1 is MNHNY and CDR2 is SVGAGI (reference sequence). The CDR3 consists of 13 residues. Here the CDR3 DNA reads TGTGCCAGCAGTCCGGGGGACCGAAACATTCAGTACTTC. Amino acids: CASSPGDRNIQYF.

This clonotype was observed at least ten times. The rearrangement uses TRBV11-3 and TRBJ2-2; 8 nucleotides align to TRBD1. Germline-derived CDR1 and CDR2 are SGHNT and YENEEA. The CDR3 length is 13 residues. V shed 5 bases, J shed 7 bases, and the junction held 3 bases outside the gene matches. CDR3 nucleotide sequence: TGTGCCAGCAGCCACAGGGGGATCGGGGAGCTGTTTTTT. Residues: CASSHRGIGELFF.

This clonotype was detected a few times. The CDR3 DNA reads TGCAGTGCCCCGGAGGCCAGGGGGCGCGTAGAATATGGCTACACCTTC. Its protein product is CSAPEARGRVEYGYTF. The chain combines TRBV20-1 with TRBJ1-2; 8 bases are shared with TRBD1. With 6 bases clipped from V and 5 bases from J, the junction kept 17 bases outside the gene matches. The germline CDR1 and CDR2 sequences are DFQATT and SNEGSKA (reference sequence). The CDR3 contains 16 residues.

This clonotype was detected only a few times. The V gene is TRBV20-1, the J gene TRBJ2-1; D is unresolved. V was shortened by 6 bases and J by 5 bases, with 8 bases between the two germline ends. CDR1 and CDR2 from the germline V gene are DFQATT and SNEGSKA (reference sequence). This CDR3 region has 11 residues. This chain's CDR3 is CSAELHNEQFF. In nucleotides, the CDR3 is TGCAGTGCCGAACTACACAATGAGCAGTTCTTC.

This clonotype was detected ten times or more. This chain connects TRBV10-3 to TRBJ2-7; 10 bases map to TRBD1. J lost 2 bases, V lost 5 bases, and 15 bases had no gene match. Germline V lookup: CDR1 ENHRY, CDR2 SYGVKD. CDR3 size: 18 residues. The CDR3 nucleotides read TGTGCCATCAGTCCCGGGACAGGGGTTTTATCGTCTACCTACGAGCAGTACTTC. This codes for CAISPGTGVLSSTYEQYF.

In this sample, this clonotype turned up a few times. For the CDR3, the DNA is TGTGCCACCAGTGACCCCAATAGCAATCAGCCCCAGCATTTT. It encodes CATSDPNSNQPQHF. The genes are TRBV24-1 and TRBJ1-5, with D uncertain. CDR1 is KGHDR and CDR2 is SFDVKD in the germline V gene. The CDR3 has 14 residues. Trimming stripped 4 bases from V and 0 bases from J, with 6 bases between.

The table lists this clonotype with a few counts. V usage is TRBV7-2 and J usage is TRBJ2-6; either TRBD1 or TRBD2 may fit D (6 bases each). The germline V gene has CDR1 SGHTA and CDR2 FQGNSA. V lost 5 bases, J lost 4 bases, and 9 bases lay in between. This CDR3 spans 14 amino acids. CDR3 residues: CASSGGRGANVLTF. The CDR3 DNA sequence: TGTGCCAGCAGCGGGGGGCGAGGGGCCAACGTCCTGACTTTC.

The CDR3 reads CASSVYGDQPQHF. CDR3 coding DNA: TGTGCCAGCAGCGTTTACGGGGATCAGCCCCAGCATTTT. The V and J genes are TRBV13 and TRBJ1-5; the D is unclear. CDR1 is PRHDT, CDR2 FYEKMQ, per germline (reference sequence). The CDR3 runs 13 residues. V gave up 5 bases and J gave up 5 bases, with 10 bases separating them. Drawing the rest from reference TRBV13 and TRBJ1-5, the complete variable domain is AAGVIQSPRHLIKEKRETATLKCYPIPRHDTVYWYQQGPGQDPQFLISFYEKMQSDKGSIPDRFSAQQFSDYHSELNMSSLELGDSALYFCASSVYGDQPQHFGDGTRLSIL.

This clonotype was counted between two and nine times. The chain combines TRBV7-8 with TRBJ2-1; D remains ambiguous. Germline loops: CDR1 SGHVS, CDR2 FQNEAQ. V lost 5 bases to trimming and J lost 8 bases, with 7 bases between them. The CDR3 sequence is 11 residues long. CDR3 region: CASSLAHEQFF. CDR3 nucleotide sequence: TGTGCCAGCAGCCTGGCCCATGAGCAGTTCTTC.

This clonotype has just a few counts. The genes are TRBV7-9 and TRBJ1-2, with TRBD1 identical over 7 bases. V was pared by 6 bases and J by 2 bases, with 9 bases of the junction left unmatched. This CDR3 has 15 residues. The V gene's germline CDR1 is SEHNR and CDR2 FQNEAQ (reference sequence). The DNA for the CDR3 is TGTGCCAGCAGTCCCGGGACAGCCTTCAACTATGGCTACACCTTC. The encoded protein is CASSPGTAFNYGYTF.

The sample holds many counts of this clonotype. The chain links TRBV29-1 to TRBJ2-1; D unresolved. Germline V gives CDR1 SQVTM, CDR2 ANQGSEA. This CDR3 is 13 amino acids long. V was clipped by 7 bases and J by 0 bases, with 10 bases between them. The CDR3: CSAQRISYNEQFF. The DNA for the CDR3 is TGCAGCGCGCAACGGATCTCCTACAATGAGCAGTTCTTC.

By frequency in the sample, this clonotype is medium-sized. V and J are TRBV20-1 and TRBJ2-3, with a tentative D call TRBD1 (5 bases). The CDR3 runs to 13 residues. V lost 2 bases, J lost 1 base, and 7 bases lay in between. Germline assignment: CDR1 DFQATT and CDR2 SNEGSKA (reference sequence). The CDR3 DNA sequence: TGCAGTGCTAGAAAACAGGGCACAGATACGCAGTATTTT. This translates into CSARKQGTDTQYF.

The CDR3: CASRFAGSGSYNEQFF. The CDR3 DNA follows: TGTGCCAGCAGATTCGCAGGGTCCGGATCCTACAATGAGCAGTTCTTC. The J gene is TRBJ2-1, the V gene TRBV6-5, with D possibly TRBD1 on 5 matching bases. V lost 6 bases and J 1 base, leaving 16 bases between the germline ends. The CDR3 is 16 residues long. CDR1 is MNHEY, CDR2 SVGAGI, per germline.

In its sample, this clonotype was seen a few times. The V gene is TRBV28, the J gene TRBJ1-5; the D gene is possibly TRBD1 (6 bases). The CDR3 has 16 residues. Looked up from germline, CDR1 is MDHEN and CDR2 is SYDVKM. Between the trimmed V and J ends, which lost 2 bases and 5 bases, there was a span of 16 bases. Here the CDR3 DNA reads TGTGCCAGCAGTTTAACAGGGACTTTCGGCGATCAGCCCCAGCATTTT. This gives the protein CASSLTGTFGDQPQHF. The whole variable domain, remainder taken from reference TRBV28 and TRBJ1-5, is DVKVTQSSRYLVKRTGEKVFLECVQDMDHENMFWYRQDPGLGLRLIYFSYDVKMKEKGDIPEGYSVSREKKERFSLILESASTNQTSMYLCASSLTGTFGDQPQHFGDGTRLSIL.

The chain combines TRBV18 with TRBJ2-1; TRBD2 matches at 11 bases. From germline, CDR1 is KGHSH and CDR2 LQKENI. Trimming cost V 4 bases and J 3 bases; bases outside gene matches: 8. The CDR3 covers 17 residues. CDR3 sequence: CASSLYGTSGYYNEQFF. The CDR3 DNA sequence: TGTGCCAGCTCACTTTATGGGACTAGCGGTTACTACAATGAGCAGTTCTTC.

CDR3 in amino acids: CASSHRDRARGNQPQHF. As DNA, the CDR3 is TGTGCCAGCAGTCACCGGGACAGGGCGCGTGGCAATCAGCCCCAGCATTTT. This chain connects TRBV6-2 or TRBV6-3 to TRBJ1-5; 9 bases align to TRBD1. V lost 5 bases and J lost 2; bases outside the gene matches: 10. Germline CDR1 reads MNHEY; CDR2 reads SVGEGT. CDR3 length equals 17 residues.

The chain uses TRBV28 and TRBJ1-1; D gene ambiguous. Germline V gene data show CDR1 as MDHEN and CDR2 as SYDVKM. Trimming removed 7 bases at V and 2 bases at J, with 5 bases between. This CDR3 has 11 amino acids. For the CDR3, the DNA is TGTGCCAGCACCGTTAACACTGAAGCTTTCTTT. It translates to CASTVNTEAFF.

The chain carries TRBV20-1 and TRBJ1-5; D is undetermined. V was pared by 1 base and J by 0 bases, with 13 bases between. Germline CDR1 and CDR2: DFQATT and SNEGSKA (reference sequence). There are 16 residues in the CDR3. Written as DNA, the CDR3 is TGCAGTGCTAGAGTGGCCGGTGCCCGTAGCAATCAGCCCCAGCATTTT. It codes for CSARVAGARSNQPQHF.

V usage is TRBV6-5 and J usage is TRBJ1-2; the D is unclear. Germline CDR1 reads MNHEY; CDR2 reads SVGAGI. Trimming removed 6 bases at V and 0 bases at J, with 14 bases between. This CDR3 has 15 amino acids. The CDR3 reads CASRRAADPNYGYTF. The CDR3 bases are TGTGCCAGCAGAAGGGCGGCGGATCCTAACTATGGCTACACCTTC.